The 10 T cell receptor beta chains below all came from one sample that was sequenced in a study of cytomegalovirus exposure and HLA in healthy donors. With 60 Vbeta and 13 Jbeta primers, the PCR was carried out. Sequencing was performed with immunoSEQ multiplex PCR; in TCRdb, only in-frame clones are kept and a portion is missing. This table holds about 140,000 clones, 80% found once. Specimen: PBMCs. The receptors were sampled from a male donor in good health and CMV-seronegative.

In nucleotides, the CDR3 is TGTGCCAGCAGCTTCGGGACTGATTCCGGGGAGCTGTTTTTT. It translates to CASSFGTDSGELFF. J is TRBJ2-2 and V is TRBV7-2; tentative D call: TRBD2 (6 bases). This CDR3 is 14 amino acids long. With 3 bases removed from V and 6 bases from J, the gap between germline ends came to 11 bases. Looked up from germline, CDR1 is SGHTA and CDR2 is FQGNSA. Filled out from reference TRBV7-2 and TRBJ2-2, the complete variable domain reads GAGVSQSPSNKVTEKGKDVELRCDPISGHTALYWYRQSLGQGLEFLIYFQGNSAPDKSGLPSDRFSAERTGGSVSTLTIQRTQQEDSAVYLCASSFGTDSGELFFGEGSRLTVL.

Details on this clone: Other DNA sequences in the same sample also yield this CDR3. The chain joins TRBV30 to TRBJ2-7; D unresolved. Trimming removed 0 bases from V and 3 bases from J, with 3 bases in between. The CDR3 contains 11 residues. Germline V gene lookup returns CDR1 GTSNPN and CDR2 SVGIG (reference sequence). CDR3 bases: TGTGCCTGGAGTGTATACTACGAGCAGTACTTC. Amino acid sequence: CAWSVYYEQYF.

The chain is built from TRBV29-1 and TRBJ2-1, with TRBD2 matching over 7 bases. Per germline, CDR1 SQVTM and CDR2 ANQGSEA. J was trimmed by 0 bases and V by 2 bases; bases with no gene match: 7. This CDR3 region has 16 residues. The DNA for the CDR3 is TGCAGCGTTGAACCGGGGGGATTCAGCTCCTACAATGAGCAGTTCTTC. Its protein is CSVEPGGFSSYNEQFF.

The chain recombines TRBV9 with TRBJ1-5, with D unresolved. There are 15 residues in the CDR3. Germline V gene sequence: CDR1 SGDLS, CDR2 YYNGEE. Trimming shortened V by 0 bases and J by 1 base, and 8 bases separated the two germline ends. The CDR3 loop reads CASSVGGTSNQPQHF. CDR3 nucleotides: TGTGCCAGCAGCGTAGGAGGTACGAGCAATCAGCCCCAGCATTTT. Filled out from reference TRBV9 and TRBJ1-5, the complete variable domain reads DSGVTQTPKHLITATGQRVTLRCSPRSGDLSVYWYQQSLDQGLQFLIQYYNGEERAKGNILERFSAQQFPDLHSELNLSSLELGDSALYFCASSVGGTSNQPQHFGDGTRLSIL.

This rearrangement joins TRBV13 to TRBJ2-3; 12 nucleotides line up with TRBD2. CDR3 length equals 18 residues. Looked up from germline, CDR1 is PRHDT and CDR2 is FYEKMQ (reference sequence). V shed 4 bases and J 3 bases; nucleotides not matched to a gene: 11. The CDR3 bases are TGTGCCAGCAGCTCACAGGCTAGCGGGGGGGTGGGGACAGATACGCAGTATTTT. Encoded protein: CASSSQASGGVGTDTQYF.

This chain links TRBV9 with TRBJ1-4, with 8 positions matching TRBD1. J gave up 5 bases and V 0 bases, and 3 bases lay outside the gene matches. There are 15 residues in the CDR3. CDR1 SGDLS and CDR2 YYNGEE come from the germline V gene. CDR3 region: CASSVGGTGNEKLFF. For the CDR3, the DNA is TGTGCCAGCAGCGTAGGGGGGACAGGCAATGAAAAACTGTTTTTT. Variable domain in full (rest from reference TRBV9 and TRBJ1-4): DSGVTQTPKHLITATGQRVTLRCSPRSGDLSVYWYQQSLDQGLQFLIQYYNGEERAKGNILERFSAQQFPDLHSELNLSSLELGDSALYFCASSVGGTGNEKLFFGSGTQLSVL.

This clone was observed a single time. The V call is TRBV7-8, the J call TRBJ1-1; D remains ambiguous. CDR3 length: 17 residues. Germline-derived CDR1 and CDR2 are SGHVS and FQNEAQ. With 5 bases removed from V and 0 bases from J, the gap between germline ends came to 19 bases. CDR3 sequence: CASSPHSDDYMNTEAFF. DNA of the CDR3: TGTGCCAGCAGCCCTCACTCGGACGACTACATGAACACTGAAGCTTTCTTT.

The V and J genes are TRBV5-1 and TRBJ1-6; 7 bases are shared with TRBD1. The junction had 11 bases not matched to a gene; V was cut back by 4 bases and J by 7 bases. CDR3 size: 16 residues. The germline gives CDR1 SGHRS, CDR2 YFSETQ. The CDR3 sequence: CASSRSGQERNSPLHF. The CDR3 nucleotides are TGCGCCAGCAGCCGCTCCGGACAGGAGAGAAATTCACCCCTCCACTTT.

In this sample, this clone turned up a few times. This rearrangement joins TRBV7-2 to TRBJ1-5; tentative D call: TRBD1 (5 bases). Per the germline V gene, CDR1 is SGHTA and CDR2 is FQGNSA. Deletions cut 1 base from V and 6 bases from J, with 10 bases between. The CDR3 spans 14 residues. Written as DNA, the CDR3 is TGTGCCAGCAGCTTAGACGGGGGGGTTCAGCCCCAGCATTTT. Protein: CASSLDGGVQPQHF.

This chain joins TRBV6-5 and TRBJ2-7; 7 bases map to TRBD2. Trimming at V came to 0 bases and at J to 3 bases, leaving 8 bases not matched to a gene. CDR1 and CDR2 from the germline V gene are MNHEY and SVGAGI. The length of the CDR3 is 16 residues. This CDR3 is CASSYSVGGSGYEQYF. The CDR3 coding sequence is TGTGCCAGCAGTTACTCGGTCGGGGGGTCTGGCTACGAGCAGTACTTC.